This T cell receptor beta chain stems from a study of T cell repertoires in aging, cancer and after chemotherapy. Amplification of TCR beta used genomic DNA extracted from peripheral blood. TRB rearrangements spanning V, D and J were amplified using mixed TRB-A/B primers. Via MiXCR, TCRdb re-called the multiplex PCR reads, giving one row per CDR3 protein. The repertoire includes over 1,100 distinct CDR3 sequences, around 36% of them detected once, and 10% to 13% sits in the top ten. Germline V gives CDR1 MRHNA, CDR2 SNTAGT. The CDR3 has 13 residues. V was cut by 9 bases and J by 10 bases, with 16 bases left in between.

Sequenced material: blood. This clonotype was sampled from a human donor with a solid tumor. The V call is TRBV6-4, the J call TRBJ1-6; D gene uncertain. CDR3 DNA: TGTGCCAGTGCGACCGAGGTGGGGTCACCCCTCCACTTT. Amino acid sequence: CASATEVGSPLHF.